This TCR beta chain was retrieved from a study of blood T cell repertoires in COVID-19 (TCRdb year 2020). In the study overall: Samples covering the acute and convalescent phases of COVID-19 were provided by collaborators in the United States, Italy and Spain. HLA class I and class II types, where available, came from metadata supplied by the sample provider rather than from assay-based typing. Samples were obtained from the ongoing ImmuneRACE study (first 160 participants) and from approximately 1,200 subjects provided by 6 global collaborators. The dataset comprised deeply sampled blood TCRbeta repertoires from subjects exposed to, actively infected with, or recovered from COVID-19. The repertoires were released in a freely available public database intended as a resource for research on the immune response to SARS-CoV-2. Sample metadata almost always included a de-identified subject ID, COVID-19 status, age in years and sex. The prospective study material was composed of cDNA or gDNA derived from T cells, B-cell-depleted T cells, or PBMCs. Study-level results and caveats: Clinical and demographic metadata were provided uncurated, with the amount varying by source and participant.

The V and J ends are trimmed by 5 bases and 6 bases, leaving 17 bases between them. CDR1 LNHDA and CDR2 SQIVND were looked up in the germline V gene (reference sequence). The CDR3 covers 15 residues, taking in both the cysteine and the phenylalanine. Only the CDR3 DNA stays, 45 bases, in frame from base 1. The collaborating institutions used their own protocols to collect whole blood in K2EDTA tubes. For TCRbeta analysis, collaborators shipped samples as frozen whole blood, isolated PBMCs, or DNA extracted from either of those sample types. A remark on this clone: Its antigen is still unknown. No base-level quality is on record; no much larger clone is a single base apart.

TCRbeta CDR3 regions were amplified from genomic DNA using the immunoSEQ Assay, a bias-controlled multiplex PCR. In the paper's pipeline: The number of nucleated cells in each sample was estimated from the amplification of reference gene primers within the assay. To quantify the absolute abundance of each unique TCRbeta CDR3 rearrangement, sequence reads were collapsed and filtered. For each sample, productive Simpson clonality was calculated as the square root of Simpson's diversity index across productive rearrangements. TCRdb obtained this table from immuneACCESS and retained in-frame rearrangements with V and J assigned. These tables miss some clones; where compared with another copy, unresolved V genes account for less than half of the shortfall, and the remainder is unexplained. D and trimming were read from the DNA, whereas the V and J calls and clone size are those reported in that table. Here the sample has roughly 130,000 clones; around 90% occur a single time. The top ten clones comprise over 3.5% of the sample.

Material: peripheral blood. This TCR derives from a man over 45 with active COVID-19. This sequence uses TRBV19 and TRBJ1-3; perhaps TRBD1 is the D gene, with 5 bases matching. The bases are TGTGCCAGTAGTCCAGGGCGGGACCCCCTAAACACCATATATTTT. This gives the protein CASSPGRDPLNTIYF.